The T cell receptor (beta chain) under discussion was sequenced for a study of cytomegalovirus exposure and HLA in healthy donors. Study-wide results and limits: The study found most TCR sequences rare, yet found some public TCRs in many donors. Analyses of presence and absence presupposed an approximately uniform sequencing depth across donors. An ancestry cluster, one associated with Asian ancestry, reportedly showed fewer N-insertions than the approximately 720-donor mean in a later analysis.

This clone was observed a single time. Its target is unknown. V lost 5 bases and J lost 5, with 13 bases in between. Germline V gives CDR1 SEHNR, CDR2 FQNEAQ (reference sequence). CDR3 length equals 14 residues. Primers for the PCR totalled 60 Vbeta and 13 Jbeta. In the original analysis: Counted up in a later analysis, unique TCR beta chains came to around 80 million, with about 10 million shared. Produced via immunoSEQ multiplex PCR; TCRdb's table is partial and in-frame only. Clone size and V and J calls were adopted from that table, with D and trimming inferred from the DNA. The sample shows approximately 110,000 clones, roughly 70% of them seen only once.

Sequencing input: PBMCs. The chain employs TRBV7-9 and TRBJ1-5; D is undetermined. The TCR sequence derives from a middle-aged man in good health and CMV-seronegative. The CDR3 bases are TGTGCCAGCAGCCAAACGGAGCCCTATCAGCCCCAGCATTTT. Translated: CASSQTEPYQPQHF.